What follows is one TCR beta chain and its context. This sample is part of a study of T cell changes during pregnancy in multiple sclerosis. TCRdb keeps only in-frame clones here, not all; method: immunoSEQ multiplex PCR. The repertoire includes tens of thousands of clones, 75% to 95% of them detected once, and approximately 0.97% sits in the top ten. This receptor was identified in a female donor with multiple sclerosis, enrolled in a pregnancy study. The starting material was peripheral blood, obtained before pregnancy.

CDR3 sequence: CASSYWTANTGELFF. The CDR3 region has the DNA TGTGCCAGCAGCTATTGGACAGCGAACACCGGGGAGCTGTTTTTT. This rearrangement joins TRBV5-8 to TRBJ2-2; D may be TRBD1 (6 bases). The CDR3 runs to 15 residues. With 3 bases removed from V and 0 bases from J, the gap between germline ends came to 9 bases. Germline loops: CDR1 SGHTS, CDR2 YDEGEE.